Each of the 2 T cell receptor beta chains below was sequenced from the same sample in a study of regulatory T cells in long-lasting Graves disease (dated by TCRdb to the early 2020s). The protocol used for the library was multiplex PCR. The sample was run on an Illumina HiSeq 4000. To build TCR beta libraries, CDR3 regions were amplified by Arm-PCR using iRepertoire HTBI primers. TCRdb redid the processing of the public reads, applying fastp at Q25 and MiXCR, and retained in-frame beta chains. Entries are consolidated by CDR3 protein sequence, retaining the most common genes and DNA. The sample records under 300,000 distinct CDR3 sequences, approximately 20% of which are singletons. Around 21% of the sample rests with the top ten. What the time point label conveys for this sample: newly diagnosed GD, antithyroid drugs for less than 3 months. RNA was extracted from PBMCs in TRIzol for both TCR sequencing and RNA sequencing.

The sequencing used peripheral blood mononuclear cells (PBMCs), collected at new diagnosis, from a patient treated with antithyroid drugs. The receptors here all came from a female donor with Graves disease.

The CDR3 region has the DNA TGTGCCAGCAGCTTAGTAGCGGGAGACGCAGATACGCAGTATTTT. Encoded protein: CASSLVAGDADTQYF. V usage is TRBV11-2 and J usage is TRBJ2-3; 9 nucleotides agree with TRBD2. V was pared by 1 base and J by 4 bases, with 3 bases of the junction left unmatched. The CDR3 has 15 residues. Germline lookup yields CDR1 SGHAT and CDR2 FQNNGV.

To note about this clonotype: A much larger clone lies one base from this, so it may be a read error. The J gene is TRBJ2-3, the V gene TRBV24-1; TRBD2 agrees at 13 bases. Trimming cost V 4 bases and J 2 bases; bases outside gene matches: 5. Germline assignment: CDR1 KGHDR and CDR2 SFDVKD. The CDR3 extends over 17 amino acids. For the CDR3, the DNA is TGTGCCACCAGTGACTCCGGGACTAGCGGGGACACAGATACGCAGTATTTT. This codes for CATSDSGTSGDTDTQYF.